A selection of T cell receptor beta chains follows, all from one sample in a study of blood T cell repertoires in COVID-19. Libraries were prepared by immunoSEQ multiplex PCR; TCRdb keeps only in-frame clonotypes and omits some of them. This sample has around 68,000 clones; around 86% occur once, and the top ten carry just under 3%. Sample: peripheral blood. The receptors originated from an elderly man with acute or convalescent COVID-19. Both conserved end residues are part of each CDR3. D genes are given only for firm matches. Clone size is not always given. Where it is, it says once, few, many or a class for expanded clones.

V: TRBV5-1; J: TRBJ2-1; D: TRBD2; size: -; DNA: TGCGCCAGCAGCTTGCCCGGGGCTAGCGGGCACAATGAGCAGTTCTTC; CDR3: CASSLPGASGHNEQFF
V: TRBV12-5; J: TRBJ1-2; D: -; size: few; DNA: TGTGCTAGTGGTTTGGGAAGTGGAGTGCAAGGTGGCTACACCTTC; CDR3: CASGLGSGVQGGYTF
V: TRBV14; J: TRBJ2-5; D: TRBD2; size: -; DNA: TGTGCCAGCAGCCAACTAGCGGGAGATGGGGAGACCCAGTACTTC; CDR3: CASSQLAGDGETQYF
V: TRBV25-1; J: TRBJ1-2; D: TRBD1; size: -; DNA: TGTGCCAGCACCCGGACAGGGGGAAGGTATGGCTACACCTTC; CDR3: CASTRTGGRYGYTF
V: TRBV29-1; J: TRBJ2-5; D: -; size: -; DNA: TGCAGCGTTGAGATGCAGAATATCCAAGAGACCCAGTACTTC; CDR3: CSVEMQNIQETQYF
V: TRBV6-2/TRBV6-3; J: TRBJ2-1; D: TRBD2; size: -; DNA: TGTGCCAGCAGTAGACTAGCGGAAGTTATACCCTGGGATGAGCAGTTCTTC; CDR3: CASSRLAEVIPWDEQFF
V: TRBV7-2; J: TRBJ2-1; D: TRBD2; size: few; DNA: TGTGCCAGCAGCTTCAGCCGACTAGCTGCCGATGAGCAGTTCTTC; CDR3: CASSFSRLAADEQFF
V: TRBV30; J: TRBJ2-7; D: -; size: -; DNA: TGTGCCTATACGACAGAAAACTACGAGCAGTACTTC; CDR3: CAYTTENYEQYF
V: TRBV7-9; J: TRBJ1-6; D: TRBD1; size: few; DNA: TGTGCCAGCAAAACCGGGACAGAGAATTCACCCCTCCACTTT; CDR3: CASKTGTENSPLHF
V: TRBV10-1; J: TRBJ2-3; D: -; size: -; DNA: TGCGCCAGCGCAGACTCTCGCCGTAGGGATACGCAGTATTTT; CDR3: CASADSRRRDTQYF
V: TRBV2; J: TRBJ1-5; D: -; size: -; DNA: TGTGCCAGCAGGTTCGGACCGGGAAATCAGCCCCAGCATTTT; CDR3: CASRFGPGNQPQHF
V: TRBV19; J: TRBJ2-1; D: -; size: few; DNA: TGTGCCAGTAGTACCTACAGGGAGCAGTTCTTC; CDR3: CASSTYREQFF
V: TRBV7-8; J: TRBJ2-1; D: -; size: -; DNA: TGTGCCAGCAGCTTAGTAGGGGGACACAATGAGCAGTTCTTC; CDR3: CASSLVGGHNEQFF
V: TRBV3-1/TRBV3-2; J: TRBJ2-7; D: -; size: -; DNA: TGTGCCAGCAGCCGAAGCGGGTCCTACGAGCAGTACTTC; CDR3: CASSRSGSYEQYF
V: TRBV28; J: TRBJ2-1; D: TRBD2; size: -; DNA: TGTGCCAGCAGTTCGGGGGGGAGCTCCTACAATGAGCAGTTCTTC; CDR3: CASSSGGSSYNEQFF
V: TRBV29-1; J: TRBJ2-2; D: TRBD2; size: -; DNA: TGCAGCTCGGGACTAGCGGGAGAGGGTGGTGCCGGGGAGCTGTTTTTT; CDR3: CSSGLAGEGGAGELFF
V: TRBV12-5; J: TRBJ1-2; D: -; size: -; DNA: TGTGCTAGTGGTATAGCTGGGGGCTACACCTTC; CDR3: CASGIAGGYTF
V: TRBV5-1; J: TRBJ1-4; D: -; size: -; DNA: TGCGCCAGCAGCTTGCTGCCCGGGGAAAAACTGTTTTTT; CDR3: CASSLLPGEKLFF
V: TRBV18; J: TRBJ2-2; D: -; size: -; DNA: TGTGCCAGCTCACCACGGGACATCTCGAACACCGGGGAGCTGTTTTTT; CDR3: CASSPRDISNTGELFF
V: TRBV12-3/TRBV12-4; J: TRBJ1-4; D: -; size: -; DNA: TGTGCCAGCAGTTTTGGGGGGGAAAAACTGTTTTTT; CDR3: CASSFGGEKLFF
V: TRBV7-2; J: TRBJ2-7; D: -; size: -; DNA: TGTGCCAGCAGCTTAGTGGGGCCCCCCTACGAGCAGTACTTC; CDR3: CASSLVGPPYEQYF
V: TRBV10-3; J: TRBJ1-1; D: -; size: -; DNA: TGTGCCATCAGTGAGTCCTTGGGGGGGCGGACTTTCTTT; CDR3: CAISESLGGRTFF
V: TRBV11-2; J: TRBJ2-5; D: TRBD2; size: -; DNA: TGTGCCAGCAAAGGACTAGCGCGACACCAAGAGACCCAGTACTTC; CDR3: CASKGLARHQETQYF
V: TRBV5-1; J: TRBJ2-5; D: TRBD1; size: few; DNA: TGCGCCAGCAGCTTGGGACAGGGGGCAAGGGAGACCCAGTACTTC; CDR3: CASSLGQGARETQYF